This record looks at one T cell receptor (beta chain) sequence and its context. Per the original methods: Estimates of nucleated cell counts were drawn from the amplification of reference gene primers. Sequencing used immunoSEQ multiplex PCR; TCRdb keeps in-frame clones, though not all of them. Clone size and the V and J calls come from that table; the DNA yielded D and trimming. This table holds 150,000 to 180,000 clones, over 75% found once. The data are from a study of blood T cell repertoires in COVID-19. About the research overall: Researchers got acute and convalescent COVID-19 samples from the United States, Italy and Spain. The cDNA or gDNA used as material had been derived from T cells, B-cell-depleted T cells, or PBMCs.

Germline V CDR1 and CDR2: SGHAT, FQNNGV. Losses at the gene ends were 5 bases for V and 0 bases for J; bases not matched to a gene: 10. The CDR3 totals 17 residues. The chain carries TRBV11-2 and TRBJ1-3; 7 positions match TRBD1. Sequencing used peripheral blood. This clonotype originated in a man in his fifties or sixties with COVID-19, enrolled during active disease. The CDR3 protein is CASSPQTGLFSGNTIYF. CDR3 in DNA: TGTGCCAGCAGCCCTCAGACAGGGCTTTTCTCTGGAAACACCATATATTTT.